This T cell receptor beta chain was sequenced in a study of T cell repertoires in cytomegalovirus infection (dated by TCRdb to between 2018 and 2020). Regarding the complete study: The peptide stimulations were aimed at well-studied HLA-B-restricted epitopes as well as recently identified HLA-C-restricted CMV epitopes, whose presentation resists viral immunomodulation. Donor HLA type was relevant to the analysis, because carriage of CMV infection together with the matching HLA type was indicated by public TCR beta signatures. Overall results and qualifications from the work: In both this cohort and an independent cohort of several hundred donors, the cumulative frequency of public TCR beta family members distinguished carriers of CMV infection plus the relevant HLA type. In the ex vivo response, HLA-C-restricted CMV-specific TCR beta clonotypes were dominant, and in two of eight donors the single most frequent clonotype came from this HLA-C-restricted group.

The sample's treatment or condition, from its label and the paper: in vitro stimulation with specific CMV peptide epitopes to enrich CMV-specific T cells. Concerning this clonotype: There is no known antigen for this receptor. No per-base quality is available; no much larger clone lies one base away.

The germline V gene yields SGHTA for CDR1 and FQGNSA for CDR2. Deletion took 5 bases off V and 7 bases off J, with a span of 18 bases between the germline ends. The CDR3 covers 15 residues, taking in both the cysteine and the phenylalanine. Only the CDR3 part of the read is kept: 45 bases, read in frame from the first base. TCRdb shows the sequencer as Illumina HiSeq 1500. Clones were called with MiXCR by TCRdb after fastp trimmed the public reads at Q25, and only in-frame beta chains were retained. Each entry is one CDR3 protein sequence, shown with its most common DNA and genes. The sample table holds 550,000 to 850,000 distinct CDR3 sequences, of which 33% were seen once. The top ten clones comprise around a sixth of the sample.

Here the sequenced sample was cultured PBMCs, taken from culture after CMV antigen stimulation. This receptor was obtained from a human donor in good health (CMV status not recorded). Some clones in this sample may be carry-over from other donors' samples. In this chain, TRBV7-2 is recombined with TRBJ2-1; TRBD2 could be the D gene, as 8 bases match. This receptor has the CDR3 CASSRGGTAPNEQFF. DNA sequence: TGTGCCAGCAGCCGGGGGGGGACAGCTCCTAATGAGCAGTTCTTC.